The TCR beta chain described here comes from a study of T cells in localized non-small cell lung cancer. Profiling relied on immunoSEQ multiplex PCR, and the TCRdb table lists in-frame clones only, not all of them. The repertoire holds about 28,000 clones, with 90% as singletons. With 6 bases clipped from V and 9 bases from J, the junction kept 16 bases outside the gene matches. CDR1 and CDR2 (germline): SNHLY, FYNNEI. This CDR3 region has 15 residues. This chain uses TRBV2 with TRBJ2-5; 7 positions match TRBD1. The material was peripheral blood, obtained before any cancer treatment. The receptor was derived from a woman aged 35-75 years with stage I lung adenocarcinoma. DNA for the CDR3: TGTGCCAGCAGCAAACGAACAGGGGTACCTTCGGCCCAGTACTTC. This sequence encodes CASSKRTGVPSAQYF. The variable domain in full, completed from reference TRBV2 and TRBJ2-5, reads EPEVTQTPSHQVTQMGQEVILRCVPISNHLYFYWYRQILGQKVEFLVSFYNNEISEKSEIFDDQFSVERPDGSNFTLKIRSTKLEDSAMYFCASSKRTGVPSAQYFGPGTRLLVL.